The subject of this entry is one T cell receptor beta chain. TCRdb's table, derived via immunoSEQ multiplex PCR, lists solely in-frame clones and lacks some. Among about 1.9 million clones listed, 85% to 95% were seen once. The data were obtained in a study of shared clonotypes between healthy human individuals. Per the germline V gene, CDR1 is LNHDA and CDR2 is SQIVND (reference sequence). Trimming shortened V by 5 bases and J by 2 bases, and 10 bases separated the two germline ends. This CDR3 is 13 amino acids long. In the naive CD8 group, cells lacked CD45RO and were positively selected for CCR7, so terminally differentiated effector memory CD45RA+ cells were left out.

Source material: naive CD8+ T cells from PBMCs. The clonotype was recovered from a man younger than 35 in good health. Some clones in this sample may be carry-over from other donors' samples. The chain is built from TRBV19 and TRBJ2-7; no definite D call. CDR3 sequence reads: CASSSDVTYEQYF. The DNA for the CDR3 is TGTGCCAGTAGTTCGGACGTAACCTACGAGCAGTACTTC.